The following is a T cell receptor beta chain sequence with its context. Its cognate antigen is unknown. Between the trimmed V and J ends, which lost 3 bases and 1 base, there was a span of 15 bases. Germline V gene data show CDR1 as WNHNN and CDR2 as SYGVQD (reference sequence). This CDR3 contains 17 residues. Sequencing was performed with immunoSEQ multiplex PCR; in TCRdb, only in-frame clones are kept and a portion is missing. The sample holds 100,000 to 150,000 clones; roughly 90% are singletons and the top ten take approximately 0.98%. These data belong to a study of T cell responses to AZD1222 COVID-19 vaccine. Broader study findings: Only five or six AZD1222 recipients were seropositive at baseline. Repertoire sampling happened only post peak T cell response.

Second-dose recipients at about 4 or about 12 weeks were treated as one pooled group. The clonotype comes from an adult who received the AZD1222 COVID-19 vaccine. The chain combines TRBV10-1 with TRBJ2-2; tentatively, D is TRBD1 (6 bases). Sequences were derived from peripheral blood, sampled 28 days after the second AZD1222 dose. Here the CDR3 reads CASSDLNRTENTGELFF. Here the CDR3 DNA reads TGCGCCAGCAGTGACCTTAATAGGACAGAGAACACCGGGGAGCTGTTTTTT.